The next 17 T cell receptor beta chains were all read from a single sample in a study of radiotherapy plus CTLA-4 blockade in lung cancer. Generated by immunoSEQ multiplex PCR, the TCRdb table keeps only in-frame clones and is missing some. The sample lists 40,000 to 45,000 clones; about 75% were seen once. Sequencing was performed on peripheral blood, taken from a patient treated with radiotherapy plus ipilimumab. The receptors were sampled from a human donor with non-small cell lung cancer who had stable disease on radiotherapy plus ipilimumab.

This sequence joins TRBV2 and TRBJ1-5, with D uncertain. The CDR3 covers 15 residues. Trimming removed 0 bases from V and 7 bases from J, with 13 bases in between. Germline CDR1 reads SNHLY; CDR2 reads FYNNEI. The CDR3 DNA reads as TGTGCCAGCAGTGAAGCGGGAGGGATGAGGCAGCCCCAGCATTTT. This translates into CASSEAGGMRQPQHF. The variable domain in full, with the rest retrieved from reference TRBV2 and TRBJ1-5, is EPEVTQTPSHQVTQMGQEVILRCVPISNHLYFYWYRQILGQKVEFLVSFYNNEISEKSEIFDDQFSVERPDGSNFTLKIRSTKLEDSAMYFCASSEAGGMRQPQHFGDGTRLSIL.

The rearrangement links TRBV7-3 to TRBJ2-7; D possibly corresponds to TRBD2 (6 bases). The length of the CDR3 is 13 residues. CDR1 and CDR2 from the germline V gene are SGHTA and FQGTGA. Deletions cut 1 base from V and 5 bases from J, with 9 bases between. Written as DNA, the CDR3 is TGTGCCAGCAGCTTAAAGGCTAGCGACGAGCAGTACTTC. As protein: CASSLKASDEQYF.

The chain combines TRBV14 with TRBJ1-4; D remains ambiguous. The germline CDR1 and CDR2 sequences are SGHDN and FVKESK. V was cut by 0 bases and J by 6 bases, with 11 bases left in between. This CDR3 has 15 residues. The CDR3 loop reads CASSQERVGYEKLFF. For the CDR3, the DNA is TGTGCCAGCAGCCAAGAGAGGGTTGGATATGAAAAACTGTTTTTT.

The J gene is TRBJ2-2, the V gene TRBV7-6, with D perhaps TRBD1 (6 bases). CDR3 length: 14 residues. V lost 5 bases to trimming and J lost 6 bases, with 13 bases between them. CDR1 and CDR2 from the germline V gene are SGHVS and FNYEAQ. The CDR3 reads CASSAKPGAGELFF. Written as DNA, the CDR3 is TGTGCCAGCAGCGCCAAGCCAGGGGCCGGGGAGCTGTTTTTT.

V usage is TRBV11-3 and J usage is TRBJ1-4; possible D gene TRBD1, 6 bases. V was trimmed by 4 bases and J by 7 bases, leaving 16 bases between them. The CDR3 runs 15 residues. The germline V gene has CDR1 SGHNT and CDR2 YENEEA. The CDR3, as DNA: TGTGCCAGCAGCTACGGTGGGGGCAGGGGTGAAAAACTGTTTTTT. Translation gives CASSYGGGRGEKLFF.

In this sample, this clone turned up a few times. J is TRBJ1-2 and V is TRBV7-2; 10 bases line up with TRBD1. Germline loops: CDR1 SGHTA, CDR2 FQGNSA. The CDR3 has 13 amino acids. The ends lost 7 bases at V and 8 bases at J; junction bases unmatched: 7. As DNA, the CDR3 is TGTGCCAGCACCCCCGGGACAGGGGACGGCTACACCTTC. It translates to CASTPGTGDGYTF.

V and J are TRBV9 and TRBJ2-2, with TRBD2 matching 10 bases. Germline V gene sequence: CDR1 SGDLS, CDR2 YYNGEE. The V gene end was trimmed by 5 bases and the J gene end by 6 bases; junction bases not matched to a gene: 10. CDR3 length: 16 amino acids. The CDR3 DNA is TGTGCCAGCAGTGAGCCTAGCGGGGGTTTAGCCGGGGAGCTGTTTTTT. Translated: CASSEPSGGLAGELFF.

Concerning this clone itself: The same CDR3 is also encoded by other DNA sequences in this sample. This rearrangement joins TRBV15 to TRBJ1-2, with D perhaps TRBD1 (6 bases). V shed 3 bases and J shed 4 bases, with 15 bases lying between them. The CDR3 totals 15 residues. Germline V CDR1 and CDR2: LNHNV, YYDKDF (reference sequence). For the CDR3, the DNA is TGTGCCACCAGCAGGGACTCACAGGGCAGCTATGGCTACACCTTC. It yields the protein CATSRDSQGSYGYTF.

This sequence joins TRBV30 and TRBJ1-5; a possible D gene is TRBD1 (5 bases). Per germline, CDR1 GTSNPN and CDR2 SVGIG (reference sequence). The CDR3 length is 14 residues. Trimming left V 1 base short and J 2 bases short, with 9 bases between. DNA of the CDR3: TGTGCCTGGAGTGAGGGGCAGGGCAATCAGCCCCAGCATTTT. Encoded protein: CAWSEGQGNQPQHF.

V is TRBV5-4 and J is TRBJ2-5; D unclear. In germline, CDR1 is SGHNT, CDR2 YYREEE (reference sequence). The length of the CDR3 is 15 residues. Trimming removed 0 bases from V and 3 bases from J, with 12 bases in between. The CDR3 DNA sequence: TGTGCCAGCAGCTTGGAAGGTAGCCAGAAAGAGACCCAGTACTTC. It codes for CASSLEGSQKETQYF.

This chain joins TRBV7-2 and TRBJ2-7, with 7 bases fitting TRBD1. The CDR3 covers 16 residues. J gave up 3 bases and V 2 bases, and 10 bases lay outside the gene matches. Germline V gene sequence: CDR1 SGHTA, CDR2 FQGNSA. The CDR3 here is CASSLSPPGTVYEQYF. The CDR3 DNA is TGTGCCAGCAGCTTAAGTCCCCCCGGGACAGTCTACGAGCAGTACTTC.

The V call is TRBV4-2, the J call TRBJ1-1; 7 bases map to TRBD1. The trim removed 2 bases at V and 5 bases at J, leaving 11 bases unmatched. Germline V lookup: CDR1 LGHNA, CDR2 YNFKEQ. The CDR3 is made up of 16 amino acids. The CDR3 region is CASSQISGGTATEAFF. The CDR3 DNA reads as TGTGCCAGCAGCCAAATAAGCGGGGGGACAGCAACTGAAGCTTTCTTT.

The chain uses TRBV19 and TRBJ2-1; 7 positions agree with TRBD2. Germline lookup yields CDR1 LNHDA and CDR2 SQIVND (reference sequence). The CDR3 length is 16 residues. Trimming removed 1 base from V and 2 bases from J; junction bases left unmatched: 5. CDR3 in DNA: TGTGCCAGTAGTATAGCGGGGGGATTAACCTACAATGAGCAGTTCTTC. Translation: CASSIAGGLTYNEQFF.

The CDR3 DNA reads TGTGCCATCAGTCACCGGGACAGGGGAAAAGAGACCCAGTACTTC. It specifies CAISHRDRGKETQYF. The V and J genes are TRBV10-3 and TRBJ2-5; TRBD1 agrees at 10 bases. CDR1 ENHRY and CDR2 SYGVKD come from the germline V gene. The length of the CDR3 is 15 residues. After removal of 5 bases from V and 3 bases from J, the junction contained 6 bases not matched to a gene.

The chain uses TRBV6-1 and TRBJ2-1, with 9 nucleotides matching TRBD2. With V trimmed by 6 bases and J by 7 bases, 7 bases remained unmatched. Germline V gives CDR1 MNHNS, CDR2 SASEGT. The CDR3 sequence is 14 residues long. The CDR3: CASRLAGGPNEQFF. As DNA, the CDR3 is TGTGCCAGCAGACTAGCGGGCGGACCTAATGAGCAGTTCTTC.

The gene calls are TRBV5-1 and TRBJ1-6; D is possibly TRBD1 (5 bases). V lost 0 bases and J lost 4, with 11 bases in between. This CDR3 has 16 residues. Per the germline V gene, CDR1 is SGHRS and CDR2 is YFSETQ. The CDR3 sequence: CASSLVAQVYNSPLHF. CDR3 DNA: TGCGCCAGCAGCTTGGTAGCACAGGTTTATAATTCACCCCTCCACTTT. Based on the CDR3 plus reference TRBV5-1 and TRBJ1-6, the full variable domain is KAGVTQTPRYLIKTRGQQVTLSCSPISGHRSVSWYQQTPGQGLQFLFEYFSETQRNKGNFPGRFSGRQFSNSRSEMNVSTLELGDSALYLCASSLVAQVYNSPLHFGNGTRLTVT.

The rearrangement links TRBV13 to TRBJ2-7; possible D gene TRBD1, 6 bases. CDR3 length equals 14 residues. V lost 5 bases, J lost 9 bases, and 20 bases lay in between. Per the germline V gene, CDR1 is PRHDT and CDR2 is FYEKMQ (reference sequence). The CDR3 nucleotides read TGTGCCAGCAGCCCGGACATACAGGGATATGCGCAGTACTTC. Amino acids: CASSPDIQGYAQYF.